The clone carrying this T cell receptor beta chain has more than one count but fewer than ten. The CDR3 is 15 residues long. CDR1 is MNHEY and CDR2 is SMNVEV in the germline V gene (reference sequence). With 6 bases clipped from V and 1 base from J, the junction kept 6 bases outside the gene matches. Time point denoted: newly diagnosed GD, antithyroid drugs for less than 3 months. Preparation of the TCR library used RNA extracted from PBMCs. The record originates from a study of regulatory T cells in long-lasting Graves disease. For the study at large: Those Graves' patients who were newly diagnosed had been on antithyroid drugs under 3 months.

Assembly of TCR beta libraries relied on iRepertoire HTBI primers together with Arm-PCR of CDR3 regions. As processed by the authors: Spanning all samples, the identified segments comprised over 50 TRBV and about 13 TRBJ. In TCRdb, the multiplex PCR reads were re-called with MiXCR into one record per CDR3 protein. Here the V and J calls rest on TCRdb's processing, not on the authors' analysis. The sample gives 440,000 or so distinct CDR3 sequences, about 16% of which show up once; around a tenth is in the top ten. This sample also belongs to another study, concerning T cells in Graves' hyperthyroidism and ophthalmopathy. That investigation notes: A 13 V-J signature model discriminated ophthalmopathy versus stable hyperthyroidism.

The chain joins TRBV27 to TRBJ1-5; 7 bases line up with TRBD1. Sequences were derived from peripheral blood mononuclear cells (PBMCs), sampled at new diagnosis, from a patient treated with antithyroid drugs. This clonotype was sampled from a woman between 25 and 40 years old with Graves disease. CDR3 region: CASRFGTASNQPQHF. The CDR3 DNA sequence: TGTGCCAGCAGATTTGGGACAGCGAGCAATCAGCCCCAGCATTTT.